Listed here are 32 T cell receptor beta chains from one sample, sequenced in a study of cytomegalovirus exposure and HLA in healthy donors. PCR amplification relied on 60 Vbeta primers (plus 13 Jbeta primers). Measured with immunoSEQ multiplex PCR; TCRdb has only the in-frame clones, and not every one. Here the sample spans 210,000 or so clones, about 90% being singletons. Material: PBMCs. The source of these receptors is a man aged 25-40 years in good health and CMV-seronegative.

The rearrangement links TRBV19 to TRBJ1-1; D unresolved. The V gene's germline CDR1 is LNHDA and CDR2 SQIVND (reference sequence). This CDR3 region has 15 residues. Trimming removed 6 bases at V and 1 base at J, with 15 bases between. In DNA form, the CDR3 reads TGTGCCAGTAGGACGACGACCCTAGGGAACACTGAAGCTTTCTTT. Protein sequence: CASRTTTLGNTEAFF.

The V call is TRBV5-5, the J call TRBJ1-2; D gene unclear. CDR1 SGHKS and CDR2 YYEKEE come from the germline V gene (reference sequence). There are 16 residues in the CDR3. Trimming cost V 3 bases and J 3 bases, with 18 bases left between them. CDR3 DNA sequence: TGTGCCAGCAGCTGGGGAAGGGCAGGAGGTGACTATGGCTACACCTTC. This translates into CASSWGRAGGDYGYTF.

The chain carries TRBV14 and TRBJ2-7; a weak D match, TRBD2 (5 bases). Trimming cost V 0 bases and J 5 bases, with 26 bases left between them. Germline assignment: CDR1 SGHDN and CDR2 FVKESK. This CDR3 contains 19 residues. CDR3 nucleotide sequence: TGTGCCAGCAGCCAAGATCATGAGGGAGCTAGCTGGGAAAGGAACGAGCAGTACTTC. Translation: CASSQDHEGASWERNEQYF. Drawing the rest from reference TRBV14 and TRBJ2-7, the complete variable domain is EAGVTQFPSHSVIEKGQTVTLRCDPISGHDNLYWYRRVMGKEIKFLLHFVKESKQDESGMPNNRFLAERTGGTYSTLKVQPAELEDSGVYFCASSQDHEGASWERNEQYFGPGTRLTVT.

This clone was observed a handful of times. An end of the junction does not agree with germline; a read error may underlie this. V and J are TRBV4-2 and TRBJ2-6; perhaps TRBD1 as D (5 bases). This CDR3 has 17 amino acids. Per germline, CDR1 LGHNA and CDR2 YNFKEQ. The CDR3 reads CASSYGHSNSGANGLTF. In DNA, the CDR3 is TGTGCCAGCAGCTACGGACATTCAAACTCTGGGGCCAACGGCCTGACTTTC.

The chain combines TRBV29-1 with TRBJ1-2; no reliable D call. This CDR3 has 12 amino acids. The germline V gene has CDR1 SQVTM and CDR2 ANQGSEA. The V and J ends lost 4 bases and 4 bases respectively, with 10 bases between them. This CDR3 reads CSVGGSGYGYTF. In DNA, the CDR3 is TGCAGCGTTGGAGGGTCTGGCTATGGCTACACCTTC.

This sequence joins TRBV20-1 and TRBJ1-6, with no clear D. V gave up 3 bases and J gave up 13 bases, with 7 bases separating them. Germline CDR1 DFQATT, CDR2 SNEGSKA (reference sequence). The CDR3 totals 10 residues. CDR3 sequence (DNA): TGCAGTGCTAGCCCCCCTCCCCTCCACTTT. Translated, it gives CSASPPPLHF.

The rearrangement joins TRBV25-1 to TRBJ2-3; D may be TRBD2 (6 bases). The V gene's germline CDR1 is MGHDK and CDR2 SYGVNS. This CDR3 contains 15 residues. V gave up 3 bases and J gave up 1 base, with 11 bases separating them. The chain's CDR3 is CASSDQGLGTDTQYF. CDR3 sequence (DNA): TGTGCCAGCAGTGATCAGGGACTGGGCACAGATACGCAGTATTTT.

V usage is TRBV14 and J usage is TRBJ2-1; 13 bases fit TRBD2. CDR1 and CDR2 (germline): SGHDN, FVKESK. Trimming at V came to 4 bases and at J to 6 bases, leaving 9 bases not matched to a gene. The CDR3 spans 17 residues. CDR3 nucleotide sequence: TGTGCCAGCAGCCCTCGGACTAGCGGGAGATCGATCAATGAGCAGTTCTTC. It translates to CASSPRTSGRSINEQFF.

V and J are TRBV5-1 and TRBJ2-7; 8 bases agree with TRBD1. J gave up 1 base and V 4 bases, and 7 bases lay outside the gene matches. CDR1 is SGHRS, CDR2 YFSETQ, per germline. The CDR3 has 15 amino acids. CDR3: CASSPSGTGSYEQYF. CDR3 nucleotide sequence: TGCGCCAGCAGCCCCTCCGGGACAGGTTCCTACGAGCAGTACTTC.

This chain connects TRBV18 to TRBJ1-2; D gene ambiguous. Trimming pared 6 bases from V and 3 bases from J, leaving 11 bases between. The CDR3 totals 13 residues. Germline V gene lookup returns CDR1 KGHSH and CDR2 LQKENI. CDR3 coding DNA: TGTGCCAGCTCCCCCCGGGATGACTATGGCTACACCTTC. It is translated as CASSPRDDYGYTF. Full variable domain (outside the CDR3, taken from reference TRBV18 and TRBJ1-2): NAGVMQNPRHLVRRRGQEARLRCSPMKGHSHVYWYRQLPEEGLKFMVYLQKENIIDESGMPKERFSAEFPKEGPSILRIQQVVRGDSAAYFCASSPRDDYGYTFGSGTRLTVV.

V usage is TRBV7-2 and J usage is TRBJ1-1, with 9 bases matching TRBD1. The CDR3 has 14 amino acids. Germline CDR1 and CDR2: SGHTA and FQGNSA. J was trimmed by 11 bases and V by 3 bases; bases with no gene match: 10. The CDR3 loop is CASSFGGGTGNAFF. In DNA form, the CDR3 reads TGTGCCAGCAGCTTCGGAGGGGGGACAGGGAATGCTTTCTTT.

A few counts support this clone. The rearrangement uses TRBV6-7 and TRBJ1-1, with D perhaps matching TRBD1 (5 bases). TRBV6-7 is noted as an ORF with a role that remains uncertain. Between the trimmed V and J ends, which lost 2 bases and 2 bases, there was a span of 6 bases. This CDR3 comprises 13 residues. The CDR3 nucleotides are TGTGCCAGCAGTTACCAGGGAAACACTGAAGCTTTCTTT. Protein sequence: CASSYQGNTEAFF.

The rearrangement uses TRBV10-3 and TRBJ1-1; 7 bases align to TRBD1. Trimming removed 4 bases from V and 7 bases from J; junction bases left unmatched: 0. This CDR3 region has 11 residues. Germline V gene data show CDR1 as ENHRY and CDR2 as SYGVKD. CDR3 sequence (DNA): TGTGCCATCAGTGGGACAGGTGAAGCTTTCTTT. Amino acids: CAISGTGEAFF.

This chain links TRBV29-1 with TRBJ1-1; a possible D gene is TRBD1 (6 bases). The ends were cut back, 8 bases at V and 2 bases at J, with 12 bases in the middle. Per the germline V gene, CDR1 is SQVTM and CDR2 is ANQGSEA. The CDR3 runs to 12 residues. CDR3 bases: TGCAGCACCCAGGACAGTAACACTGAAGCTTTCTTT. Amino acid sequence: CSTQDSNTEAFF.

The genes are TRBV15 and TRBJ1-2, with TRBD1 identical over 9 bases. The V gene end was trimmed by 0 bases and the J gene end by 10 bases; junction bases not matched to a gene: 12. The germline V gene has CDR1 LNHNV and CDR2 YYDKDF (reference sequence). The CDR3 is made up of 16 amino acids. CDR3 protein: CATSRDFRGQGDYYTF. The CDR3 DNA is TGTGCCACCAGCAGAGATTTTCGGGGACAGGGTGACTACTACACCTTC.

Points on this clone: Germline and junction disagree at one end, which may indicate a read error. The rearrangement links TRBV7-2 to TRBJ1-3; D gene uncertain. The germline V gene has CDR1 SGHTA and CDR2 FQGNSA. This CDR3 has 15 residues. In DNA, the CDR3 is TGTGCCAGCAGCCTAGCAATGAGCTCTGGAAACACCATATATTTT. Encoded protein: CASSLAMSSGNTIYF.

Written as DNA, the CDR3 is TGTGCCACCTCCCCGATAGCGGGGATTACAGATACGCAGTATTTT. It encodes CATSPIAGITDTQYF. The rearrangement links TRBV2 to TRBJ2-3, with TRBD2 matching 8 bases. The CDR3 consists of 15 residues. V shed 10 bases, J shed 3 bases, and the junction held 12 bases outside the gene matches. Germline V lookup: CDR1 SNHLY, CDR2 FYNNEI.

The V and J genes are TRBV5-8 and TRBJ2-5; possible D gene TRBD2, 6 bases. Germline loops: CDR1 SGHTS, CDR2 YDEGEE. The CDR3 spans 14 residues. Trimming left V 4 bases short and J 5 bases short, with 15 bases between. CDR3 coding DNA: TGTGCCAGCAGCGGCGGGACCCTTCGCGAGACCCAGTACTTC. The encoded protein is CASSGGTLRETQYF.

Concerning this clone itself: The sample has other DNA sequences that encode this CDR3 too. Here the CDR3 reads CASSLGQISYNEQFF. CDR3 coding DNA: TGCGCCAGCAGCCTTGGGCAAATCTCCTACAATGAGCAGTTCTTC. The rearrangement joins TRBV5-1 to TRBJ2-1; the D is unclear. Germline V gene data show CDR1 as SGHRS and CDR2 as YFSETQ. The CDR3 is made up of 15 amino acids. The V and J ends lost 4 bases and 0 bases respectively, with 11 bases between them. The whole variable domain, filled in from reference TRBV5-1 and TRBJ2-1, reads KAGVTQTPRYLIKTRGQQVTLSCSPISGHRSVSWYQQTPGQGLQFLFEYFSETQRNKGNFPGRFSGRQFSNSRSEMNVSTLELGDSALYLCASSLGQISYNEQFFGPGTRLTVL.

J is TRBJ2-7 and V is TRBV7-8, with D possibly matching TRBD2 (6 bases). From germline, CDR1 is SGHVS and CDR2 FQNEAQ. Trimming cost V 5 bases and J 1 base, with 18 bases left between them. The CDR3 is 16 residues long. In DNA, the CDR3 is TGTGCCAGCAGCCGGGTTGGGGGGAGAGGATCCTACGAGCAGTACTTC. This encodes CASSRVGGRGSYEQYF.

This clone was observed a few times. CDR3 DNA sequence: TGTGCCAGCAGTTTATCGAGCGACAGGGGTGTCACTGAAGCTTTCTTT. Amino acid sequence: CASSLSSDRGVTEAFF. This rearrangement joins TRBV27 to TRBJ1-1; 8 bases line up with TRBD1. The CDR3 runs to 16 residues. Trimming at V came to 0 bases and at J to 4 bases, leaving 7 bases not matched to a gene. Germline assignment: CDR1 MNHEY and CDR2 SMNVEV (reference sequence).

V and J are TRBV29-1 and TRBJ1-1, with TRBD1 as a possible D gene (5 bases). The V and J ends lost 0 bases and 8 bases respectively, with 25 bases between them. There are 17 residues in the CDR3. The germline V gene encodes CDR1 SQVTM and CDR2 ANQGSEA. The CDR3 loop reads CSVEDRVRTKVQTEAFF. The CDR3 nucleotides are TGCAGCGTTGAAGATCGGGTGCGGACAAAGGTTCAAACCGAAGCTTTCTTT.

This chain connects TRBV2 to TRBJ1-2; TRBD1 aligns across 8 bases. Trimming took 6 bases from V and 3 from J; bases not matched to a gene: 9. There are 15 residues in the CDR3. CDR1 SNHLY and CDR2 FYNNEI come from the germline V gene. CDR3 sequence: CASRVRAGGDYGYTF. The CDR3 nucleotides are TGTGCCAGCAGAGTCAGGGCAGGGGGCGACTATGGCTACACCTTC.

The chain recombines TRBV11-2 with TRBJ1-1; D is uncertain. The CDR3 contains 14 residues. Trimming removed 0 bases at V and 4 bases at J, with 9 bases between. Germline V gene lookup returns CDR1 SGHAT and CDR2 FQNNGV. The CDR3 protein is CASSLDGVITEAFF. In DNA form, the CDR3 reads TGTGCCAGCAGCTTAGATGGAGTGATCACTGAAGCTTTCTTT.

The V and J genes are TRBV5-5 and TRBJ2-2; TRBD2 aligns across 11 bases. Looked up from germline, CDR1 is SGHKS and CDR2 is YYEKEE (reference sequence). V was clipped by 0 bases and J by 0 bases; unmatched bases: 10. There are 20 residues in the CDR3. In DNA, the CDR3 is TGTGCCAGCAGCTTGGTTTGGGCTAGCGGGGGGCACGCGAACACCGGGGAGCTGTTTTTT. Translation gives CASSLVWASGGHANTGELFF. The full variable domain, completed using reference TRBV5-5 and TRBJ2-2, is DAGVTQSPTHLIKTRGQQVTLRCSPISGHKSVSWYQQVLGQGPQFIFQYYEKEERGRGNFPDRFSARQFPNYSSELNVNALLLGDSALYLCASSLVWASGGHANTGELFFGEGSRLTVL.

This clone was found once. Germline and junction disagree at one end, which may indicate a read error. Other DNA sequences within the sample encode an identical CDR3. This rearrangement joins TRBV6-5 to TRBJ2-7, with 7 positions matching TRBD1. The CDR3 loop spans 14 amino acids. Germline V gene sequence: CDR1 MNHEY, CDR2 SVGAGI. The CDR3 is CASQPRDRSYEQYF. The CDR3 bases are TGTGCCAGCCAACCTCGGGACAGATCATACGAGCAGTACTTT.

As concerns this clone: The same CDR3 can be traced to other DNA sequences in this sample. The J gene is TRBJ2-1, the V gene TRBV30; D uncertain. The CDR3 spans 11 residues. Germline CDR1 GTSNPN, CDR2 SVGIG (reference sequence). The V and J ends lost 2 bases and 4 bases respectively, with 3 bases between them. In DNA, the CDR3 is TGTGCCTGGAGTCGTTACAATGAGCAGTTCTTC. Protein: CAWSRYNEQFF.

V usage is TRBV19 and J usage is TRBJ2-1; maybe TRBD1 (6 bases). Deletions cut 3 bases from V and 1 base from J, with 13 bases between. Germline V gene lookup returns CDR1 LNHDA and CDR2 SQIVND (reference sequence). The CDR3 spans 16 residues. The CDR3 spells CASSIYAGQSYNEQFF. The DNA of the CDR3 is TGTGCCAGTAGTATTTACGCCGGACAGTCCTACAATGAGCAGTTCTTC.

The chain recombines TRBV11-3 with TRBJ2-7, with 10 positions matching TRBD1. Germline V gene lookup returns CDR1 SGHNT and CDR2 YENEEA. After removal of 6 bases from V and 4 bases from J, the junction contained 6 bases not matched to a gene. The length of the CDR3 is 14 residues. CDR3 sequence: CASRDRGIFYEQYF. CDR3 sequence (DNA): TGTGCCAGCAGGGACAGGGGGATCTTTTACGAGCAGTACTTC.

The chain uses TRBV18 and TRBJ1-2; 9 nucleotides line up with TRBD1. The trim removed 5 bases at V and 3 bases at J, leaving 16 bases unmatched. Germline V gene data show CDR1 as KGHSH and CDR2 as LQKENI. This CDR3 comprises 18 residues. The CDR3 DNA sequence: TGTGCCAGCTCATCGATCTCCGGGACAGGGAGGGACCACTATGGCTACACCTTC. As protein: CASSSISGTGRDHYGYTF.

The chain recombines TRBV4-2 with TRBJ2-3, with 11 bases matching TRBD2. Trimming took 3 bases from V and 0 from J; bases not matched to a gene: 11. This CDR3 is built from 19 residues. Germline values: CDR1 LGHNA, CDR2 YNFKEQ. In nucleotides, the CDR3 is TGTGCCAGCAGCCAGGGAACTAGCGGGGGTTTAATTAGCACAGATACGCAGTATTTT. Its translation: CASSQGTSGGLISTDTQYF.

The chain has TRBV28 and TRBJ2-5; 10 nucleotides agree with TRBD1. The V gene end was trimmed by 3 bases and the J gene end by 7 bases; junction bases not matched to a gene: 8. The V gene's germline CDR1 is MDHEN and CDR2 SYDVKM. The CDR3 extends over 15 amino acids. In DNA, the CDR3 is TGTGCCAGCAGTTTCTCTGGGACAGGGGATAGGACCCAGTACTTC. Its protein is CASSFSGTGDRTQYF.